This TCR beta chain was identified in a study of vaccination effects on CD4 cells after COVID-19. Study-wide results and limits: The vaccine-induced clones of healthy vaccinees included only 1 of 255 that cross-reacted with common cold coronaviruses.

Before any sequencing was done, the ViraFEST assay used viral peptide pools to expand antigen-specific CD4+ T cells. CD4+ T cell isolation took place after less than 13 days of culture. Vaccine recipients lacked prior SARS-CoV-2 infection and had negative nucleocapsid antibodies. In the case of this clone: The target antigen is unknown.

TCRdb keeps only in-frame clones here, not all; method: immunoSEQ multiplex PCR. The sample has fewer than 85,000 clones; around 76% are singletons. V was cut by 8 bases and J by 0 bases, with 11 bases left in between. Per the germline V gene, CDR1 is SGHAT and CDR2 is FQNNGV. This CDR3 is 13 amino acids long. This chain connects TRBV11-2 to TRBJ2-7, with D uncertain. The TCR was taken from a human donor who received a COVID-19 vaccine. Sequences were derived from CD4+ T cells from PBMCs cultured with SARS-CoV-2 spike peptides, sampled before COVID-19 vaccination. DNA for the CDR3: TGTGCCAGCGGTCCGGTTACCTCCTACGAGCAGTACGTC. Its protein is CASGPVTSYEQYV.